One TCR beta chain is described in this entry. This clone showed up just a few times. The antigen it recognizes is unknown. Qualities for individual bases were not recorded, and no much larger clone is one base off. The CDR3 numbers 15 residues from cysteine through phenylalanine. The kept DNA is CDR3 alone, 45 bases in frame from the first base. The germline V gene supplies CDR1 SNHLY and CDR2 FYNNEI. A distance of 10 bases separates the germline ends of V and J, which lose 7 bases and 0 bases respectively. The High Capacity cDNA Reverse Transcription Kit was used to reverse transcribe all of the isolated RNA, meaning that expressed TCRB transcripts were what got sequenced. Naive, central memory and regulatory T cell samples underwent deep immunoSEQ sequencing, averaging approximately 3.3 million total reads per sample. After sorted cells were lysed in RLT buffer, RNA was extracted with DNase-treated RNeasy Micro or Mini kits, with the choice depending on cell number. To prevent cross-contamination, every cell subset was processed on its own, while patient and healthy donor samples were processed together. TCRB sequences were amplified from cDNA with the immunoSEQ multiplex PCR, producing 87-bp fragments spanning the CDR3 region. The amplicons were sequenced using the Illumina HiSeq platform. Processing in the source paper ran as follows. Synthetic template baselines were used to correct PCR bias computationally, reads within Hamming distance 2 were collapsed together, and singletons that could not be merged were discarded. Reads were aligned against IMGT so that V, D and J genes, CDR3 length and insertions or deletions at six rearrangement sites could be assigned. Clonotype counts were normalized to sorted cell number within each subset before computing true diversity and Gini coefficients with the tcR R package. Repertoire sharing was quantified using the overlap coefficient calculated on TCRB nucleotide sequences. TCRdb re-hosts the immuneACCESS table, in-frame sequences only. Its copies lack some clones; in the studies checked, an unresolved V gene accounts for under half of them, and the cause for the rest is not known. V, J and clone size are taken as reported in that table, and D and trimming were inferred from the DNA itself. The sample table contains just under 150,000 clones; only one count was recorded for about 12% of them. Clones ranked in the top ten supply around 1.4% of the sample.

From each donor, a single peripheral blood sample of around 0.12 L on average was drawn into heparinised tubes. A BD FACSAria II and a panel including CD45RO, CCR7, CD25, CD127, CD95 and CD27 were used to sort naive, central memory, regulatory and stem cell-like memory CD4+ T cells. Purity was above 95% for every sorted population. PBMCs were isolated immediately by Lymphoprep density gradient centrifugation and stained directly without culture. So that batch effects would be minimized, each experiment stained and sorted samples in pairs, pairing one healthy donor with one patient. This sample stems from a study of beta chain features in type 1 diabetes (dated by TCRdb to the late 2010s). About the study as a whole: No differences in mean age, gender distribution, total cell number or subset yield were found between patients and healthy donors. Across all samples, some 100,000,000 sorted cells were examined, and cell number per subset correlated strongly with RNA yield. The study compared the TCRB repertoires of sorted circulating CD4+ T cell subsets in recently diagnosed type 1 diabetes patients with those in matched healthy donors. Regulatory and stem cell-like memory subsets were obtained from only 8 patients and about 8 healthy donors, while naive and central memory subsets were obtained from all 30 or so donors. General study outcomes and caveats: Only small numbers of individuals were included in the HLA sub-analyses, which left unresolved whether HLA type had any influence on TCRB rearrangement. Naive, central memory and regulatory TCRB repertoires appeared to be more similar among patients than among healthy donors. PCR might favor shorter templates, but patient and control samples were amplified and corrected together, so any skew would affect both groups equally. At VDJ recombination sites, type 1 diabetes patients had fewer insertions and more deleted nucleotides, which implies abnormalities in thymic rearrangement. Because cDNA rather than genomic DNA was sequenced, highly expressing activated cells could have been over-represented, although no difference in activation and CD3 levels was found between groups. Type 1 diabetes patients showed a moderate but significant shortening of TCRB CDR3 length in all four CD4+ subsets.

Source material: central memory CD4+ T cells from blood. This clonotype was sampled from a man in his late teens or twenties with type 1 diabetes. The rearrangement combines TRBV2 with TRBJ1-6; the D segment cannot be called with confidence. The DNA sequence reads TGTGCCAGCAATGATCAGAGCTCCTATAATTCACCCCTCCACTTT. It specifies CASNDQSSYNSPLHF.